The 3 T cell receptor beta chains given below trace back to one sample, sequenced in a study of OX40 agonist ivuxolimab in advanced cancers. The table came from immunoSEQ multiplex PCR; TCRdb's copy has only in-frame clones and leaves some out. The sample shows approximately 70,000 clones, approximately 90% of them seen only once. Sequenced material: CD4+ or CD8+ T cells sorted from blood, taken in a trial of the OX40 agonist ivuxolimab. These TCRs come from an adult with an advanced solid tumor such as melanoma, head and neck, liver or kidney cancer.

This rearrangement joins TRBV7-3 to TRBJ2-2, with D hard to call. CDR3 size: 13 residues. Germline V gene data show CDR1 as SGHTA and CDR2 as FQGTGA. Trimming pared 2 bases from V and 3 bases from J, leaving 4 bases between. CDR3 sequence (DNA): TGTGCCAGCAGCTTAGCCTACACCGGGGAGCTGTTTTTT. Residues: CASSLAYTGELFF.

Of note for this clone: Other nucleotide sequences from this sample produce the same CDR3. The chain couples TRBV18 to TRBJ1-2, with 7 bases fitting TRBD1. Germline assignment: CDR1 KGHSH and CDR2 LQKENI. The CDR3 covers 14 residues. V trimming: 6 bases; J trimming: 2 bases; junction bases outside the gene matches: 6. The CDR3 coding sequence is TGTGCCAGCTCCCCCCCGACAGGGAACTATGGCTACACCTTC. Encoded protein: CASSPPTGNYGYTF.

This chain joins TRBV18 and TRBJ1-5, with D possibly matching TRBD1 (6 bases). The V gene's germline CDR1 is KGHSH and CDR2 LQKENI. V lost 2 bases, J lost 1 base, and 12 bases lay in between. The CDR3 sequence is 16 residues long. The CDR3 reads CASSPSPGASNQPQHF. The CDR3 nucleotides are TGTGCCAGCTCACCATCCCCAGGGGCCAGCAATCAGCCCCAGCATTTT.